This T cell receptor (beta chain) emerged from a study of T cell repertoires in cytomegalovirus infection. Turning to the study itself: Both recently identified HLA-C-restricted and well-studied HLA-B-restricted CMV epitopes were used in the study. Study findings and constraints: The ex vivo response was dominated by HLA-C-restricted CMV-specific TCR beta clonotypes.

TCRdb processed the reads anew with MiXCR; each CDR3 protein has one entry. The sample includes hundreds of thousands of distinct CDR3 sequences, more than 40% of them seen just once. The CDR3 runs 15 residues. The V and J ends lost 5 bases and 5 bases, in that order; junction bases with no gene match: 8. Germline CDR1 SGHAT, CDR2 FQNNGV. Points on this clonotype: The antigen remains undetermined.

This material consisted of cultured PBMCs, taken from culture after CMV antigen stimulation. The rearrangement links TRBV11-2 to TRBJ1-5; 8 bases align to TRBD1. This clonotype was sampled from a human donor in good health (CMV status not recorded). Some clones in this sample may be carry-over from other donors' samples. CDR3 region: CASSQDRGGYQPQHF. CDR3 DNA sequence: TGTGCCAGCAGCCAAGACAGGGGCGGCTATCAGCCCCAGCATTTT.